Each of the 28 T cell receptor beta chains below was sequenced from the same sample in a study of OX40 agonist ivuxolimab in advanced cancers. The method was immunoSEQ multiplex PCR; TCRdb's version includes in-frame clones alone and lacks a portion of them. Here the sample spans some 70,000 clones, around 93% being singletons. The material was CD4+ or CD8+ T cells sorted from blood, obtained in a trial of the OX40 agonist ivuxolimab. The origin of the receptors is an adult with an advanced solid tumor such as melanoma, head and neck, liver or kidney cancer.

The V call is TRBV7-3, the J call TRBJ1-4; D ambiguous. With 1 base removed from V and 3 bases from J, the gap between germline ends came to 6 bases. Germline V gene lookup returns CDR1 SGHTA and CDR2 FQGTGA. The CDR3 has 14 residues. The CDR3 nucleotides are TGTGCCAGCAGCTTAAACAGTGCTAATGAAAAACTGTTTTTT. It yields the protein CASSLNSANEKLFF.

CDR3 sequence (DNA): TGTGCCAGCACCAAGAGCTCCTATAATTCACCCCTCCACTTT. It yields the protein CASTKSSYNSPLHF. The chain couples TRBV27 to TRBJ1-6; no clear D. Trimming left V 7 bases short and J 0 bases short, with 7 bases between. Germline assignment: CDR1 MNHEY and CDR2 SMNVEV (reference sequence). CDR3 size: 14 residues.

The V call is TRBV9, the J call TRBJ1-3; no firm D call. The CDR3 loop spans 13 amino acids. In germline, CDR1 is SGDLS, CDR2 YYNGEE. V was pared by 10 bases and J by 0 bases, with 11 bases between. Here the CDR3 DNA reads TGTGCCTCGGGGAGGATCTCTGGAAACACCATATATTTT. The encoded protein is CASGRISGNTIYF.

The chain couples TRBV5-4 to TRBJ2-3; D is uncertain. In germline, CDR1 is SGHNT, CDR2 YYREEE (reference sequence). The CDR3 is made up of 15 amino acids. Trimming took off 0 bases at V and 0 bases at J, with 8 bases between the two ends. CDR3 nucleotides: TGTGCCAGCAGCTTGGGTCCCACAAGCACAGATACGCAGTATTTT. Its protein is CASSLGPTSTDTQYF.

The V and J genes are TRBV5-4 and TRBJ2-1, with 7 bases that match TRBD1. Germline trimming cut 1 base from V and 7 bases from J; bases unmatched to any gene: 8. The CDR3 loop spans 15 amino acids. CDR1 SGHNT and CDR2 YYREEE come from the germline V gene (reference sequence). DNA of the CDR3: TGTGCCAGCAGCTTGTTCGGCCCACAGGGGAATGAGCAGTTCTTC. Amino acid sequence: CASSLFGPQGNEQFF.

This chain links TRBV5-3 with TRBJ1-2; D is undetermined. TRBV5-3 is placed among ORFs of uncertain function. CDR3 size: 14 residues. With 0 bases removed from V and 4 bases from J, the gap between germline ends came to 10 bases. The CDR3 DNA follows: TGTGCCAGAAGCTTGGGTAAACTACTCTATGGCTACACCTTC. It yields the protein CARSLGKLLYGYTF.

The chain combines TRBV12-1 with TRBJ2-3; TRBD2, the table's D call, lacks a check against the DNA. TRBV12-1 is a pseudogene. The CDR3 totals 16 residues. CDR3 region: CASSTLAFSSTDTQYF. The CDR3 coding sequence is TGTGCCAGCAGCACCCTAGCGTTTTCTAGCACAGATACGCAGTATTTT.

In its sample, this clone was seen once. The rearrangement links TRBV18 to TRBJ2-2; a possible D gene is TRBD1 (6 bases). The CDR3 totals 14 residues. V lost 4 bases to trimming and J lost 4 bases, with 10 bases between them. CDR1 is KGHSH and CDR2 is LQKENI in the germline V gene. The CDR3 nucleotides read TGTGCCAGCTCACGACAGGATCTCACCGGGGAGCTGTTTTTT. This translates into CASSRQDLTGELFF. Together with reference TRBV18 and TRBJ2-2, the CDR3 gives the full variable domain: NAGVMQNPRHLVRRRGQEARLRCSPMKGHSHVYWYRQLPEEGLKFMVYLQKENIIDESGMPKERFSAEFPKEGPSILRIQQVVRGDSAAYFCASSRQDLTGELFFGEGSRLTVL.

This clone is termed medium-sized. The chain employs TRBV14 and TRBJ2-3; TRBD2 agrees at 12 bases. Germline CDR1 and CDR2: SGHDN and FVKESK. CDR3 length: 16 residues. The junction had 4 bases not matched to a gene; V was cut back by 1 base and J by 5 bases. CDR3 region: CASSQGLAGVGDTQYF. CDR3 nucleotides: TGTGCCAGCAGCCAAGGACTAGCGGGAGTAGGAGATACGCAGTATTTT.

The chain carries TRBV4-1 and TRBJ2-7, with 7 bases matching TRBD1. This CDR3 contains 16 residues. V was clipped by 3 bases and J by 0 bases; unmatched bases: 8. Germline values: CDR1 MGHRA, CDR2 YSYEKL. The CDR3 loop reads CASSQTETGHSYEQYF. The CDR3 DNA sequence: TGCGCCAGCAGCCAGACGGAGACAGGGCACTCCTACGAGCAGTACTTC.

This chain's CDR3 is CSASGLGELFF. The CDR3 DNA is TGCAGTGCCTCCGGACTAGGGGAGCTGTTTTTT. The J gene is TRBJ2-2, the V gene TRBV20-1, with a tentative D call TRBD2 (6 bases). Germline V gene data show CDR1 as DFQATT and CDR2 as SNEGSKA (reference sequence). Trimming stripped 6 bases from V and 8 bases from J, with 10 bases between. This CDR3 is 11 amino acids long.

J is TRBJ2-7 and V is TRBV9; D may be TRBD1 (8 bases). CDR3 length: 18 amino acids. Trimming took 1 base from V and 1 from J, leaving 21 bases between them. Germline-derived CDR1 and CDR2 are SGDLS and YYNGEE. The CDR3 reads CASSVSMGGTGISYEQYF. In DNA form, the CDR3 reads TGTGCCAGCAGCGTAAGCATGGGGGGGACAGGAATATCCTACGAGCAGTACTTC. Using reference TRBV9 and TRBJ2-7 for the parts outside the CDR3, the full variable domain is DSGVTQTPKHLITATGQRVTLRCSPRSGDLSVYWYQQSLDQGLQFLIQYYNGEERAKGNILERFSAQQFPDLHSELNLSSLELGDSALYFCASSVSMGGTGISYEQYFGPGTRLTVT.

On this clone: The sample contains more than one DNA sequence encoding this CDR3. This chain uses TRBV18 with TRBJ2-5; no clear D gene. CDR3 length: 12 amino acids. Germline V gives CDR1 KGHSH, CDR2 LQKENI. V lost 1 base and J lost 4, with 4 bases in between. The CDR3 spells CASSPRGETQYF. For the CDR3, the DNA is TGTGCCAGCTCACCACGTGGAGAGACCCAGTACTTC.

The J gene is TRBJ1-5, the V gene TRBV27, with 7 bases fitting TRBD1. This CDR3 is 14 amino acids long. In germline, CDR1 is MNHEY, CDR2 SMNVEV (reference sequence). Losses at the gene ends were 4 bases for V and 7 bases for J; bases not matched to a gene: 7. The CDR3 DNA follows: TGTGCCAGCAGTTCTACAGGGGACCGGCAGCCCCAGCATTTT. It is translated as CASSSTGDRQPQHF.

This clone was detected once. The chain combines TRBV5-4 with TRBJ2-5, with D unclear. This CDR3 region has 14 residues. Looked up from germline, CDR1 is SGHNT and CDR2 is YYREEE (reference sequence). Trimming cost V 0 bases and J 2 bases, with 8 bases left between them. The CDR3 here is CASSLAGIQETQYF. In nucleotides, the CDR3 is TGTGCCAGCAGCTTGGCCGGAATACAAGAGACCCAGTACTTC.

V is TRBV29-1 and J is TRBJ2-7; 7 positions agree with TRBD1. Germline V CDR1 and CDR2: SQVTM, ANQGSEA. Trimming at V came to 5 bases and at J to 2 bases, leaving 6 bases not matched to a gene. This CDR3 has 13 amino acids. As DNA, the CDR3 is TGCAGCGTTAGTCCCGGGACAGCCTACGAGCAGTACTTC. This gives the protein CSVSPGTAYEQYF.

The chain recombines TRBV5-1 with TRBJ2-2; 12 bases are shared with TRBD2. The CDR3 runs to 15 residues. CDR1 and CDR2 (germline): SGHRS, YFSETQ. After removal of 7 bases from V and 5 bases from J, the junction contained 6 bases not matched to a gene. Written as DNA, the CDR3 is TGCGCCAGCGGCGAGACTAGCGGGAGTACCGGGGAGCTGTTTTTT. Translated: CASGETSGSTGELFF. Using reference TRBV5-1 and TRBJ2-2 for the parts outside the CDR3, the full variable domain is KAGVTQTPRYLIKTRGQQVTLSCSPISGHRSVSWYQQTPGQGLQFLFEYFSETQRNKGNFPGRFSGRQFSNSRSEMNVSTLELGDSALYLCASGETSGSTGELFFGEGSRLTVL.

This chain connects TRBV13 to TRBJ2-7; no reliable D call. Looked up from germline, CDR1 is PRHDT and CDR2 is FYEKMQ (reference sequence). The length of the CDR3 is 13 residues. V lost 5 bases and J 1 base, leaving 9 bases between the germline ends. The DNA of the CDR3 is TGTGCCAGCAGCGCAATGCGTTCCTACGAGCAGTACTTC. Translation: CASSAMRSYEQYF.

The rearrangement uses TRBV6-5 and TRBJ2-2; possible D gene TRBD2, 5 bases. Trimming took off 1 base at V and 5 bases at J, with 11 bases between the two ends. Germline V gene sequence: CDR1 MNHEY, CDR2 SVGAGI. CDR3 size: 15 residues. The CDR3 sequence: CASSYFPSRTGELFF. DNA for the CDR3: TGTGCCAGCAGTTACTTCCCTAGCCGAACCGGGGAGCTGTTTTTT.

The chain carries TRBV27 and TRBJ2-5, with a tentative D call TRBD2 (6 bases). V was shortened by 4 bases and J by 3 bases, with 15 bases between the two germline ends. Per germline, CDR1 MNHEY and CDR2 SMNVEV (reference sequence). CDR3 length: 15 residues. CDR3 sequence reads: CASSSARDSKETQYF. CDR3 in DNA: TGTGCCAGCAGTTCAGCACGGGACTCAAAAGAGACCCAGTACTTC.

The CDR3 DNA reads TGCGCCAGCAGCCAAAGACCCAGGGTTCCGGTTATCAACGAGCAGTACTTC. Protein: CASSQRPRVPVINEQYF. This rearrangement joins TRBV5-1 to TRBJ2-7, with a possible D match to TRBD1 (5 bases). The length of the CDR3 is 17 residues. V lost 4 bases and J lost 5, with 25 bases in between. Germline assignment: CDR1 SGHRS and CDR2 YFSETQ.

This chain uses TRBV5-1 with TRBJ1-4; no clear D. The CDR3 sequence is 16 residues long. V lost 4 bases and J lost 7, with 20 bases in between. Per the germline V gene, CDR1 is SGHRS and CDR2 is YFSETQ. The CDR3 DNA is TGCGCCAGCAGCCCCTACTTGGTACAACGGGGTGAAAAACTGTTTTTT. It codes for CASSPYLVQRGEKLFF. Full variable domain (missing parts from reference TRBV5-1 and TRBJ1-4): KAGVTQTPRYLIKTRGQQVTLSCSPISGHRSVSWYQQTPGQGLQFLFEYFSETQRNKGNFPGRFSGRQFSNSRSEMNVSTLELGDSALYLCASSPYLVQRGEKLFFGSGTQLSVL.

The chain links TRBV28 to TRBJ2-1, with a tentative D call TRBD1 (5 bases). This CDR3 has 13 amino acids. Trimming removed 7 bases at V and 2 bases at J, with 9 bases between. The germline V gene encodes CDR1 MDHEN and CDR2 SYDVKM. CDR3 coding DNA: TGTGCCAGCACCAGGGTGCCCTACAATGAGCAGTTCTTC. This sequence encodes CASTRVPYNEQFF.

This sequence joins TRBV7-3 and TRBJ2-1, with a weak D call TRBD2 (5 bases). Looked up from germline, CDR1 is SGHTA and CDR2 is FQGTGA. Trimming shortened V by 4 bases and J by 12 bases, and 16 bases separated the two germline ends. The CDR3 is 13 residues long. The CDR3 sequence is CASSSNGNQRQFF. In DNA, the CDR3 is TGTGCCAGCAGCTCCAACGGGAATCAAAGGCAGTTCTTC. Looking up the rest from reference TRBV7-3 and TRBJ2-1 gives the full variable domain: GAGVSQTPSNKVTEKGKYVELRCDPISGHTALYWYRQSLGQGPEFLIYFQGTGAADDSGLPNDRFFAVRPEGSVSTLKIQRTERGDSAVYLCASSSNGNQRQFFGPGTRLTVL.

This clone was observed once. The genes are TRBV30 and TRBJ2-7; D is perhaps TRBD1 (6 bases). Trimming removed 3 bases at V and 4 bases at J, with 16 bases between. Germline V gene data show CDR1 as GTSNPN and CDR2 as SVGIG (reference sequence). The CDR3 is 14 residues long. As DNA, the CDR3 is TGTGCCTGGAGCGCGTGGCAGGGGCAGTACGAGCAGTACTTC. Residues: CAWSAWQGQYEQYF.

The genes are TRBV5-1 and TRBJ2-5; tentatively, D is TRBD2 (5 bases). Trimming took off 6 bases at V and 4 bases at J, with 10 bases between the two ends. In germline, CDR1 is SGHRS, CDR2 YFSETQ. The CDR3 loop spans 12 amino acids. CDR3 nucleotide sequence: TGCGCCAGCATGAGGGTTGGAGAGACCCAGTACTTC. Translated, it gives CASMRVGETQYF. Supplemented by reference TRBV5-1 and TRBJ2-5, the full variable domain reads KAGVTQTPRYLIKTRGQQVTLSCSPISGHRSVSWYQQTPGQGLQFLFEYFSETQRNKGNFPGRFSGRQFSNSRSEMNVSTLELGDSALYLCASMRVGETQYFGPGTRLLVL.

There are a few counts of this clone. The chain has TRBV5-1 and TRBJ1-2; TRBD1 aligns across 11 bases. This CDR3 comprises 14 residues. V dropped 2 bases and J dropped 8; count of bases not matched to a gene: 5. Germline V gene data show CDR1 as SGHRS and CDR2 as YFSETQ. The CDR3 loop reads CASSFGQGASGYTF. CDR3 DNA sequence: TGCGCCAGCAGCTTTGGACAGGGGGCTTCCGGCTACACCTTC. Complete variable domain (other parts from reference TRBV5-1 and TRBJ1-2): KAGVTQTPRYLIKTRGQQVTLSCSPISGHRSVSWYQQTPGQGLQFLFEYFSETQRNKGNFPGRFSGRQFSNSRSEMNVSTLELGDSALYLCASSFGQGASGYTFGSGTRLTVV.

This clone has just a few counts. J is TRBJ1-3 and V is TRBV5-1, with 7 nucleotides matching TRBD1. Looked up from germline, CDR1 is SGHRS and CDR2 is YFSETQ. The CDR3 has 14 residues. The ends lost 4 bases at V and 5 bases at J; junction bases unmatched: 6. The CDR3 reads CASSPDRERNTIYF. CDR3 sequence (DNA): TGCGCCAGCAGCCCCGACAGGGAAAGAAACACCATATATTTT.